Below, one TCR beta chain is given with its context. The antigen remains unidentified. Using immunoSEQ multiplex PCR, the repertoire was profiled, and TCRdb retains in-frame clones only, with some absent. This sample has 150,000 or so clones; 92% occur once, and the top ten carry about 3.5%. Trimming cost V 6 bases and J 5 bases, with 4 bases left between them. The CDR3 sequence is 9 residues long. Germline assignment: CDR1 DFQATT and CDR2 SNEGSKA (reference sequence). This record comes from a study of T cell responses to AZD1222 COVID-19 vaccine. Study-level results: A mostly white British donor set with more females was recruited, and clonal diversity was possibly underestimated. Only after the peak T cell response were repertoires sampled.

The sequencing used peripheral blood, collected on day 0 of AZD1222 vaccination. The V gene is TRBV20-1, the J gene TRBJ1-1; D is unresolved. The clonotype was recovered from an adult in good health. The CDR3 protein is CSAGTEAFF. The DNA for the CDR3 is TGCAGTGCGGGAACTGAAGCTTTCTTT.